The source of this TCR beta chain is a study of blood T cell repertoires in COVID-19 (dated by TCRdb to 2018 to 2021). Context from the whole study: Collaborator samples came from the United States, Italy and Spain and covered acute and convalescent phases of COVID-19. The material from the prospective study consisted of cDNA or gDNA derived from T cells, B-cell-depleted T cells, or PBMCs. Subjects who had been exposed to COVID-19, were actively infected with it, or had recovered from it provided the deeply sampled blood TCRbeta repertoires that made up the dataset. The repertoires were released in a freely available public database intended as a resource for research on the immune response to SARS-CoV-2. Samples came from the ongoing ImmuneRACE study (first 160 participants) plus 1,254 subjects from 6 global collaborators. A de-identified subject ID, COVID-19 status, age in years and sex were almost always included in the sample metadata. Where HLA class I and class II types were available, the types were taken from metadata supplied by the sample provider, not from assay-based typing.

The paper as a whole reports these results and caveats: Clinical and demographic metadata were provided uncurated, with the amount varying by source and participant.

In the prospective study, participants were roughly 18 to 100 years old, resided in 24 geographic areas of the United States, and were enrolled through a virtual design. Cohort assignment in the prospective study relied on participant-reported clinical history from a screening survey and a study questionnaire. Recovered participants in ImmuneRACE Cohort 3 were defined by two consecutive negative NP/OP PCR tests, clearance by a healthcare professional, or resolution of symptoms. Mobile phlebotomists in the prospective study collected whole blood, serum and a nasopharyngeal or oropharyngeal swab from every participant. Over a roughly two-month period, participants in the prospective study had the option of providing additional blood draws and questionnaires. Prospective study blood samples were shipped either frozen or at room temperature before DNA extraction. The CDR3 starts with the cysteine, ends with the phenylalanine, and has 15 residues. Kept here is only the CDR3 DNA, which spans 45 bases and is read in frame from base 1. The germline V gene gives CDR1 as MDHEN and CDR2 as SYDVKM. Relative to germline, V is 3 bases shorter and J is 4 bases shorter, with 15 bases between their ends.

TCRbeta CDR3 regions were amplified from genomic DNA using the immunoSEQ Assay, a bias-controlled multiplex PCR. Per the source publication's procedure: Nucleated cell counts per sample were estimated from amplification of reference gene primers within the assay. Sequence reads were collapsed and filtered to measure the absolute abundance of every unique TCRbeta CDR3 rearrangement. For each sample, productive Simpson clonality was calculated by taking the square root of Simpson's diversity index across productive rearrangements. TCRdb's version of the immuneACCESS table is confined to in-frame rearrangements and falls short of the full clone set. An unresolved V gene accounts for under half of the shortfall where checked; the remainder is of unknown origin. The V and J calls and clone size are taken from that table; D and trimming were inferred from the DNA. This sample comprises around 190,000 clones, about 88% of them detected only once. The ten largest clones take up about 3.5% of the sample.

This clone occurred a few times. The clone's antigen remains unknown. Per-nucleotide qualities are absent, and no much larger clonotype sits a single base away. This receptor chain uses TRBV28 and TRBJ1-2, and the D gene may be TRBD1, 5 bases matching. This sequence originates from a woman aged 25 to 45 who had recovered from COVID-19. The sequenced sample was PBMCs or T cells enriched from blood (not recorded which). The DNA sequence is TGTGCCAGCAGTTTGCGGGAAAGTGGGGGCTATGGCTACACCTTC. Translated, this is CASSLRESGGYGYTF.